These 10 T cell receptor beta chains were sequenced from one sample in a study of regulatory T cells in long-lasting Graves disease. Arm-PCR with iRepertoire HTBI primers amplified the CDR3 regions for these TCR beta libraries. A single record per CDR3 protein comes from TCRdb applying MiXCR to the multiplex PCR reads. The sample records fewer than 650,000 distinct CDR3 sequences, 16% being singletons. Time point defined: newly diagnosed GD, antithyroid drugs for less than 3 months. Researchers made the TCR library from RNA that was extracted from PBMCs. These records were also assigned to another study, of T cells in Graves' hyperthyroidism and ophthalmopathy.

The material was peripheral blood mononuclear cells (PBMCs), obtained at new diagnosis, from a patient treated with antithyroid drugs. The source is a woman aged 25 to 39 with Graves disease.

This clonotype was seen many times. The chain recombines TRBV11-1 with TRBJ2-1; D might be TRBD2 (7 bases). This CDR3 has 17 amino acids. Germline CDR1 and CDR2: SGHAT and FQDESV (reference sequence). Trimming stripped 3 bases from V and 7 bases from J, with 22 bases between. The CDR3: CASSFLTRGGSKNEQFF. CDR3 nucleotides: TGTGCCAGCAGCTTTCTGACTAGGGGGGGGAGTAAGAATGAGCAGTTCTTC.

This clonotype was seen a handful of times. V and J are TRBV29-1 and TRBJ1-2; tentative D call: TRBD1 (6 bases). V was pared by 0 bases and J by 6 bases, with 17 bases between. Germline assignment: CDR1 SQVTM and CDR2 ANQGSEA. The CDR3 extends over 15 amino acids. The CDR3 DNA sequence: TGCAGCGTTGAAGATCTGGGCAGGGGAAGGGATGGCTACACCTTC. Its translation: CSVEDLGRGRDGYTF.

This clonotype has only a few counts. The chain is built from TRBV30 and TRBJ1-2, with D maybe TRBD1 (5 bases). The V end was cut by 4 bases, the J end by 5 bases, with 14 bases between. CDR1 is GTSNPN and CDR2 is SVGIG in the germline V gene (reference sequence). The CDR3 has 13 amino acids. Here the CDR3 DNA reads TGTGCCTGGAATGACAGAGAGTCATATGGCTACACCTTC. This codes for CAWNDRESYGYTF.

Only a few counts were recorded for this clonotype. The V gene is TRBV12-3 or TRBV12-4, the J gene TRBJ2-5, with 7 bases fitting TRBD2. With 4 bases clipped from V and 1 base from J, the junction kept 3 bases outside the gene matches. The CDR3 loop spans 14 amino acids. As DNA, the CDR3 is TGTGCCAGCAGTTCGCGGGGGATCCAAGAGACCCAGTACTTC. Encoded protein: CASSSRGIQETQYF.

The chain uses TRBV7-8 and TRBJ1-5, with D possibly being TRBD1 (5 bases). The CDR3 covers 14 residues. Trimming left V 1 base short and J 7 bases short, with 11 bases between. Germline CDR1 is SGHVS and CDR2 is FQNEAQ. DNA for the CDR3: TGTGCCAGCAGCTTAGGGCGGGGGGACCAGCCCCAGCATTTT. Amino acid sequence: CASSLGRGDQPQHF.

The chain has TRBV20-1 and TRBJ1-6; perhaps TRBD1 as D (6 bases). Germline V gene data show CDR1 as DFQATT and CDR2 as SNEGSKA (reference sequence). V dropped 3 bases and J dropped 11 bases, with 20 bases sitting between them. This CDR3 has 15 residues. CDR3 nucleotide sequence: TGCAGTGCTAGTTTACAGGGTGTGACCTCGGCACCCCTCCACTTT. It yields the protein CSASLQGVTSAPLHF.

This chain links TRBV29-1 with TRBJ1-2, with D possibly TRBD1 on 5 matching bases. Trimming removed 5 bases at V and 8 bases at J, with 18 bases between. The CDR3 sequence is 13 residues long. Germline CDR1 reads SQVTM; CDR2 reads ANQGSEA. The CDR3 here is CSVRLQGGLGYTF. The CDR3 DNA follows: TGCAGCGTTCGTCTCCAGGGAGGTTTGGGCTACACCTTC. Using reference TRBV29-1 and TRBJ1-2 for the parts outside the CDR3, the full variable domain is SAVISQKPSRDICQRGTSLTIQCQVDSQVTMMFWYRQQPGQSLTLIATANQGSEATYESGFVIDKFPISRPNLTFSTLTVSNMSPEDSSIYLCSVRLQGGLGYTFGSGTRLTVV.

This clonotype was recorded at least ten times. This chain links TRBV11-1 with TRBJ2-1, with D unresolved. Germline V gene lookup returns CDR1 SGHAT and CDR2 FQDESV (reference sequence). Trimming pared 3 bases from V and 9 bases from J, leaving 12 bases between. The CDR3 has 13 amino acids. CDR3 sequence reads: CASSFGPGGEQFF. Here the CDR3 DNA reads TGTGCCAGCAGCTTCGGACCCGGTGGTGAGCAGTTCTTC. Together with reference TRBV11-1 and TRBJ2-1, the CDR3 gives the full variable domain: EAEVAQSPRYKITEKSQAVAFWCDPISGHATLYWYRQILGQGPELLVQFQDESVVDDSQLPKDRFSAERLKGVDSTLKIQPAELGDSAMYLCASSFGPGGEQFFGPGTRLTVL.

Many counts were recorded for this clonotype. The V call is TRBV5-1, the J call TRBJ2-1; 7 bases map to TRBD2. Germline V gene sequence: CDR1 SGHRS, CDR2 YFSETQ. V lost 4 bases to trimming and J lost 5 bases; unmatched junction nucleotides: 3. This CDR3 has 13 residues. The CDR3 is CASSAGVDNEQFF. The CDR3 nucleotides are TGCGCCAGCAGCGCGGGGGTGGACAATGAGCAGTTCTTC.

This clonotype was observed many times. The gene calls are TRBV28 and TRBJ2-7; 10 nucleotides line up with TRBD2. Germline V CDR1 and CDR2: MDHEN, SYDVKM. The V and J ends lost 2 bases and 4 bases, in that order; junction bases with no gene match: 5. The CDR3 sequence is 15 residues long. Written as DNA, the CDR3 is TGTGCCAGCAGTTTACGAGCGGGAGGGAAGTACGAGCAGTACTTC. It yields the protein CASSLRAGGKYEQYF.